This passage covers 19 T cell receptor beta chains from one sample sequenced in a study of T cells after posttransplantation cyclophosphamide. The method was immunoSEQ multiplex PCR; TCRdb's version includes in-frame clones alone and lacks a portion of them. The sample includes tens of thousands of clones, none of them occurring once. Sequences were obtained from PBMCs. The receptors shown here come from a man between 35 and 55 years old in good health, CMV-negative, and a related stem cell transplant donor.

This clone has a handful of counts. The rearrangement links TRBV7-9 to TRBJ2-2, with a tentative D call TRBD2 (6 bases). Germline V gene lookup returns CDR1 SEHNR and CDR2 FQNEAQ (reference sequence). This CDR3 region has 15 residues. Between the trimmed V and J ends, which lost 5 bases and 0 bases, there was a span of 10 bases. The CDR3 nucleotides are TGTGCCAGCAGCCCGCTAGCGACGAACACCGGGGAGCTGTTTTTT. It codes for CASSPLATNTGELFF. Looking up the rest from reference TRBV7-9 and TRBJ2-2 gives the full variable domain: DTGVSQNPRHKITKRGQNVTFRCDPISEHNRLYWYRQTLGQGPEFLTYFQNEAQLEKSRLLSDRFSAERPKGSFSTLEIQRTEQGDSAMYLCASSPLATNTGELFFGEGSRLTVL.

This clone was picked up many times. A read error may account for a junction end that differs from germline. The V gene is TRBV18, the J gene TRBJ2-3; 7 bases match TRBD2. Germline assignment: CDR1 KGHSH and CDR2 LQKENI. CDR3 size: 14 residues. CDR3 sequence (DNA): TGTGCCAGCTCCTTATCGACTAGCACTGATACGCAGTATTTT. Encoded protein: CASSLSTSTDTQYF. The entire variable domain, with the rest obtained from reference TRBV18 and TRBJ2-3, is as follows: NAGVMQNPRHLVRRRGQEARLRCSPMKGHSHVYWYRQLPEEGLKFMVYLQKENIIDESGMPKERFSAEFPKEGPSILRIQQVVRGDSAAYFCASSLSTSTDTQYFGPGTRLTVL.

There are many counts of this clone. This sequence joins TRBV5-6 and TRBJ1-4; D is unresolved. The CDR3 has 16 residues. Trimming took 1 base from V and 0 from J, leaving 10 bases between them. Germline assignment: CDR1 SGHDT and CDR2 YYEEEE. The CDR3 DNA reads TGTGCCAGCAGCTTGTTTCGCAGTTCAACTAATGAAAAACTGTTTTTT. Its translation: CASSLFRSSTNEKLFF.

This clone has at least ten counts. V gene TRBV7-2 combines with J gene TRBJ1-5, with a weak D call TRBD1 (5 bases). V shed 4 bases and J shed 0 bases, with 10 bases lying between them. Germline V gene sequence: CDR1 SGHTA, CDR2 FQGNSA. CDR3 length equals 15 residues. The chain's CDR3 is CASSSGGNSNQPQHF. Here the CDR3 DNA reads TGTGCCAGCAGCTCTGGGGGGAATAGCAATCAGCCCCAGCATTTT.

Many counts were recorded for this clone. The V and J genes are TRBV6-5 and TRBJ2-1, with unresolved D. This CDR3 has 16 amino acids. Per the germline V gene, CDR1 is MNHEY and CDR2 is SVGAGI. Trimming removed 0 bases at V and 3 bases at J, with 12 bases between. CDR3 bases: TGTGCCAGCAGTTACTCGAGAGTCACAGTCTACAATGAGCAGTTCTTC. Protein: CASSYSRVTVYNEQFF.

This clone was detected many times. The chain has TRBV7-6 and TRBJ2-2; D unclear. This CDR3 has 14 amino acids. Trimming removed 5 bases from V and 6 bases from J, with 13 bases in between. Germline loops: CDR1 SGHVS, CDR2 FNYEAQ. As DNA, the CDR3 is TGTGCCAGCAGCCAACCCCGACATCCCGGGGAGCTGTTTTTT. It translates to CASSQPRHPGELFF. Drawing the rest from reference TRBV7-6 and TRBJ2-2, the complete variable domain is GAGVSQSPRYKVTKRGQDVALRCDPISGHVSLYWYRQALGQGPEFLTYFNYEAQQDKSGLPNDRFSAERPEGSISTLTIQRTEQRDSAMYRCASSQPRHPGELFFGEGSRLTVL.

This clone was observed many times. The CDR3 coding sequence is TGTGCCAGCAGTGAGCCGGGGGTTGTCAACGTCCTGACTTTC. Amino acids: CASSEPGVVNVLTF. The chain has TRBV2 and TRBJ2-6, with D maybe TRBD2 (6 bases). Trimming left V 3 bases short and J 9 bases short, with 12 bases between. CDR1 and CDR2 from the germline V gene are SNHLY and FYNNEI. This CDR3 region has 14 residues.

This clone was counted many times. The rearrangement joins TRBV11-1 to TRBJ2-2, with D perhaps TRBD2 (5 bases). V lost 3 bases to trimming and J lost 5 bases, with 7 bases between them. The CDR3 contains 13 residues. The germline V gene encodes CDR1 SGHAT and CDR2 FQDESV (reference sequence). CDR3 sequence reads: CASSFRRTGELFF. For the CDR3, the DNA is TGTGCCAGCAGCTTTAGGAGGACCGGGGAGCTGTTTTTT.

This clone appeared a few times. The CDR3 nucleotides are TGTGCCAGCAGCTTAGGACAGTTGTACCAAGAGACCCAGTACTTC. This gives the protein CASSLGQLYQETQYF. The chain recombines TRBV7-6 with TRBJ2-5; a weak D match, TRBD1 (5 bases). In germline, CDR1 is SGHVS, CDR2 FNYEAQ. This CDR3 is built from 15 residues. The V end was cut by 1 base, the J end by 0 bases, with 9 bases between.

This clone was observed at least ten times. This rearrangement joins TRBV2 to TRBJ2-3; a possible D gene is TRBD1 (6 bases). Germline V gives CDR1 SNHLY, CDR2 FYNNEI. Trimming took 4 bases from V and 2 from J, leaving 13 bases between them. The CDR3 is 15 amino acids. DNA for the CDR3: TGTGCCAGCAGTGGTGAGACAGGCTACACAGATACGCAGTATTTT. Its protein is CASSGETGYTDTQYF. Full variable domain (remainder filled in from reference TRBV2 and TRBJ2-3): EPEVTQTPSHQVTQMGQEVILRCVPISNHLYFYWYRQILGQKVEFLVSFYNNEISEKSEIFDDQFSVERPDGSNFTLKIRSTKLEDSAMYFCASSGETGYTDTQYFGPGTRLTVL.

Many counts were recorded for this clone. The V gene is TRBV15, the J gene TRBJ1-2; D is unclear. Germline CDR1 LNHNV, CDR2 YYDKDF (reference sequence). V was shortened by 5 bases and J by 5 bases, with 9 bases between the two germline ends. This CDR3 spans 12 amino acids. Here the CDR3 DNA reads TGTGCCACCAGCGAGGATGTGTATGGCTACACCTTC. Amino acids: CATSEDVYGYTF.

This clone was recorded at least ten times. This chain joins TRBV19 and TRBJ2-2, with D hard to call. The CDR3 covers 12 residues. With 5 bases removed from V and 2 bases from J, the gap between germline ends came to 3 bases. Germline V CDR1 and CDR2: LNHDA, SQIVND (reference sequence). The CDR3 DNA is TGTGCCAGTAGTCCAAACACCGGGGAGCTGTTTTTT. Amino acids: CASSPNTGELFF.

This clone has a count of ten or more. The gene calls are TRBV19 and TRBJ2-7; 7 bases fit TRBD1. This CDR3 contains 13 residues. Germline V gives CDR1 LNHDA, CDR2 SQIVND (reference sequence). V was clipped by 5 bases and J by 1 base; unmatched bases: 2. In DNA, the CDR3 is TGTGCCAGTAGTGAACAGGGGTCCTACGAGCAGTACTTC. Residues: CASSEQGSYEQYF.

This clone was counted many times. The chain carries TRBV11-2 and TRBJ1-2; D remains unclear. The CDR3 loop spans 15 amino acids. Between the trimmed V and J ends, which lost 1 base and 5 bases, there was a span of 14 bases. The germline CDR1 and CDR2 sequences are SGHAT and FQNNGV. Here the CDR3 reads CASSLGSFGSYGYTF. DNA for the CDR3: TGTGCCAGCAGCTTAGGGTCGTTCGGGTCTTATGGCTACACCTTC.

This clone was picked up many times. The genes are TRBV6-1 and TRBJ1-4, with D possibly matching TRBD1 (5 bases). Trimming left V 6 bases short and J 2 bases short, with 16 bases between. CDR3 length: 16 amino acids. Germline CDR1 reads MNHNS; CDR2 reads SASEGT. The CDR3 spells CASSETGIWTNEKLFF. The CDR3 DNA is TGTGCCAGCAGCGAAACAGGAATCTGGACTAATGAAAAACTGTTTTTT.

The rearrangement joins TRBV2 to TRBJ1-3, with D perhaps matching TRBD1 (6 bases). Trimming shortened V by 5 bases and J by 4 bases, and 12 bases separated the two germline ends. Germline lookup yields CDR1 SNHLY and CDR2 FYNNEI. This CDR3 comprises 14 residues. CDR3 sequence reads: CASSLQGRGNTIYF. As DNA, the CDR3 is TGTGCCAGCAGTTTACAGGGAAGGGGAAACACCATATATTTT.

In its sample, this clone was seen many times. The chain joins TRBV6-1 to TRBJ1-1; D is perhaps TRBD1 (5 bases). The CDR3 consists of 14 residues. Trimming cost V 3 bases and J 0 bases, with 8 bases left between them. Germline CDR1 and CDR2: MNHNS and SASEGT. CDR3 sequence: CASSEAGLNTEAFF. CDR3 coding DNA: TGTGCCAGCAGTGAGGCGGGACTGAACACTGAAGCTTTCTTT.

This clone has at least ten counts. The rearrangement links TRBV27 to TRBJ1-1; no firm D call. Germline V CDR1 and CDR2: MNHEY, SMNVEV (reference sequence). This CDR3 contains 14 residues. Trimming removed 5 bases at V and 1 base at J, with 11 bases between. CDR3 protein: CASSIEGSNTEAFF. The CDR3 DNA reads TGTGCCAGCAGTATAGAGGGTTCGAACACTGAAGCTTTCTTT.

This clone showed up many times. V usage is TRBV7-9 and J usage is TRBJ2-3, with D possibly TRBD2 on 6 matching bases. Between the trimmed V and J ends, which lost 4 bases and 1 base, there was a span of 15 bases. Looked up from germline, CDR1 is SEHNR and CDR2 is FQNEAQ (reference sequence). This CDR3 region has 16 residues. The CDR3 DNA follows: TGTGCCAGCAGCTCGGCGGGGTTACTCCGCACAGATACGCAGTATTTT. This sequence encodes CASSSAGLLRTDTQYF.